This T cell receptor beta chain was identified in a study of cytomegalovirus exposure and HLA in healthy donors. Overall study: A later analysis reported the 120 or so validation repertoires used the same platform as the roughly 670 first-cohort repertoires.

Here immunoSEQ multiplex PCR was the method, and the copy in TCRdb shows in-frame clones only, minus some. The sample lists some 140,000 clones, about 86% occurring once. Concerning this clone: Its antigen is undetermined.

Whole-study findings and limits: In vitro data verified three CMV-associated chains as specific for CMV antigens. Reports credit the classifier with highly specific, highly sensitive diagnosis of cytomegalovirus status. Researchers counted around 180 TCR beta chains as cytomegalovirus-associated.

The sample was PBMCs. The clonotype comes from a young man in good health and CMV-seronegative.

CDR3 amino acids: CASSITGNTEAFF. DNA of the CDR3: TGTGCCAGCAGCATAACAGGAAACACTGAAGCTTTCTTT. The chain carries TRBV28 and TRBJ1-1; tentatively, D is TRBD1 (5 bases). Deletions cut 6 bases from V and 2 bases from J, with 10 bases between. The CDR3 runs 13 residues. Per the germline V gene, CDR1 is MDHEN and CDR2 is SYDVKM.